One and the same sample provided the 30 T cell receptor beta chains below, sequenced in a study of T cell responses to AZD1222 COVID-19 vaccine. The data were produced by immunoSEQ multiplex PCR, yet TCRdb's version contains in-frame clones alone and is incomplete. The sample lists about 170,000 clones; 80% to 95% were seen once. This material consisted of peripheral blood, taken on day 0 of AZD1222 vaccination. These receptors were obtained from an adult in good health.

The CDR3 DNA sequence: TGTGCCAGCAGCCCCGGGACCAGGAAAGAGAACACTGAAGCTTTCTTT. Protein: CASSPGTRKENTEAFF. The rearrangement joins TRBV7-9 to TRBJ1-1; tentatively, D is TRBD1 (5 bases). The CDR3 has 16 residues. The V end lost 5 bases, the J end lost 1 base, and 17 bases lay between the germline ends. From germline, CDR1 is SEHNR and CDR2 FQNEAQ (reference sequence).

This chain joins TRBV2 and TRBJ1-1; the D gene is possibly TRBD1 (6 bases). The CDR3 has 14 amino acids. The germline V gene has CDR1 SNHLY and CDR2 FYNNEI. The V and J ends lost 4 bases and 3 bases respectively, with 12 bases between them. The CDR3 is CASSGDNGYTEAFF. The CDR3 coding sequence is TGTGCCAGCAGTGGGGACAACGGTTACACTGAAGCTTTCTTT.

The chain has TRBV11-2 and TRBJ1-1; D is unclear. CDR3 length: 13 residues. The ends were cut back, 3 bases at V and 1 base at J, with 6 bases in the middle. Germline loops: CDR1 SGHAT, CDR2 FQNNGV. The CDR3 loop is CASSFPGNTEAFF. Written as DNA, the CDR3 is TGTGCCAGCAGCTTCCCGGGGAACACTGAAGCTTTCTTT.

CDR3: CASSLTGNTEAFF. The CDR3 DNA follows: TGTGCCAGCAGTTTAACAGGAAACACTGAAGCTTTCTTT. This rearrangement joins TRBV12-3 or TRBV12-4 to TRBJ1-1; D may be TRBD1 (5 bases). Trimming took off 2 bases at V and 2 bases at J, with 6 bases between the two ends. The CDR3 is made up of 13 amino acids.

V gene TRBV9 combines with J gene TRBJ1-4; D might be TRBD1 (6 bases). V was clipped by 1 base and J by 5 bases, with 9 bases between them. Germline V lookup: CDR1 SGDLS, CDR2 YYNGEE. The CDR3 is 14 amino acids. The CDR3 loop is CASSVRGGNEKLFF. The CDR3 DNA reads TGTGCCAGCAGCGTACGAGGGGGAAATGAAAAACTGTTTTTT.

This chain connects TRBV12-3 or TRBV12-4 to TRBJ2-7; perhaps TRBD1 as D (6 bases). The germline V and J ends were trimmed by 8 bases and 3 bases, with 8 bases remaining between them. The CDR3 loop spans 11 amino acids. The CDR3 sequence is CASGQNYEQYF. In nucleotides, the CDR3 is TGTGCCAGCGGACAGAACTACGAGCAGTACTTC.

This clone was seen just once. The chain joins TRBV9 to TRBJ1-6; D is unresolved. V lost 2 bases to trimming and J lost 10 bases, with 10 bases between them. Germline CDR1 reads SGDLS; CDR2 reads YYNGEE. CDR3 length equals 13 residues. The CDR3 spells CASSVQKGSPLHF. DNA of the CDR3: TGTGCCAGCAGCGTCCAGAAGGGCTCACCCCTCCACTTT.

DNA of the CDR3: TGTGCCAGCATGGGAACAGGAGAATGGACAGACCACTATGGCTACACCTTC. Protein: CASMGTGEWTDHYGYTF. The chain has TRBV2 and TRBJ1-2; D is possibly TRBD1 (6 bases). The CDR3 has 17 amino acids. CDR1 is SNHLY and CDR2 is FYNNEI in the germline V gene. Trimming removed 7 bases at V and 3 bases at J, with 24 bases between.

CDR3 bases: TGTGCCAGCAGCTTACTCGACGGCAATCAGCCCCAGCATTTT. It yields the protein CASSLLDGNQPQHF. The V call is TRBV7-2, the J call TRBJ1-5; D is unresolved. Germline assignment: CDR1 SGHTA and CDR2 FQGNSA. This CDR3 comprises 14 residues. The V end was cut by 2 bases, the J end by 2 bases, with 7 bases between.

This clone was observed a single time. The chain carries TRBV7-8 and TRBJ2-7, with D unresolved. Germline V lookup: CDR1 SGHVS, CDR2 FQNEAQ. Trimming took 1 base from V and 2 from J, leaving 9 bases between them. CDR3 length equals 14 residues. The CDR3 spells CASSLVVGTYEQYF. Written as DNA, the CDR3 is TGTGCCAGCAGCTTAGTAGTGGGAACCTACGAGCAGTACTTC. Supplemented by reference TRBV7-8 and TRBJ2-7, the full variable domain reads GAGVSQSPRYKVAKRGQDVALRCDPISGHVSLFWYQQALGQGPEFLTYFQNEAQLDKSGLPSDRFFAERPEGSVSTLKIQRTQQEDSAVYLCASSLVVGTYEQYFGPGTRLTVT.

The gene calls are TRBV14 and TRBJ1-2; the match to TRBD1 covers 7 bases. The CDR3 sequence is 16 residues long. With 3 bases clipped from V and 0 bases from J, the junction kept 7 bases outside the gene matches. The V gene's germline CDR1 is SGHDN and CDR2 FVKESK. CDR3 loop: CASSHPTGDSNYGYTF. CDR3 nucleotide sequence: TGTGCCAGCAGCCACCCAACAGGGGATTCTAACTATGGCTACACCTTC.

The J gene is TRBJ2-7, the V gene TRBV13, with 10 bases aligning to TRBD2. Germline V gives CDR1 PRHDT, CDR2 FYEKMQ (reference sequence). Trimming removed 5 bases from V and 3 bases from J; junction bases left unmatched: 7. The CDR3 is made up of 15 amino acids. Here the CDR3 DNA reads TGTGCCAGCAGCACAGAGCGGGGGGGGAGCTACGAGCAGTACTTC. The encoded protein is CASSTERGGSYEQYF.

The J gene is TRBJ2-1, the V gene TRBV2; perhaps D is TRBD1 or TRBD2 (5 bases each). The CDR3 covers 12 residues. With 8 bases removed from V and 1 base from J, the gap between germline ends came to 6 bases. Germline loops: CDR1 SNHLY, CDR2 FYNNEI. The CDR3 bases are TGTGCCAGCGGGGGATCCTACAATGAGCAGTTCTTC. This codes for CASGGSYNEQFF.

CDR3 coding DNA: TGTGCCAGCAGCTTGGGTACCGGGGGTGCATATGGCTACACCTTC. Translated, it gives CASSLGTGGAYGYTF. The V call is TRBV5-5, the J call TRBJ1-2; maybe TRBD1 (5 bases). This CDR3 is built from 15 residues. Germline CDR1 SGHKS, CDR2 YYEKEE (reference sequence). The V end lost 0 bases, the J end lost 5 bases, and 14 bases lay between the germline ends.

The chain uses TRBV5-6 and TRBJ1-1; D ambiguous. The CDR3 length is 15 residues. Germline V gene data show CDR1 as SGHDT and CDR2 as YYEEEE. Deletions cut 0 bases from V and 1 base from J, with 10 bases between. The CDR3 region has the DNA TGTGCCAGCAGCTTGGCTCCGGATGCGAACACTGAAGCTTTCTTT. It yields the protein CASSLAPDANTEAFF.

The rearrangement joins TRBV7-2 to TRBJ2-1, with D unclear. Looked up from germline, CDR1 is SGHTA and CDR2 is FQGNSA. The CDR3 spans 16 residues. The V gene lost 3 bases and the J gene lost 4 bases, with 16 bases spanning the gap. CDR3 nucleotide sequence: TGTGCCAGCAGCTTGATGGGCAGTCCGCGGTACAATGAGCAGTTCTTC. Translated: CASSLMGSPRYNEQFF.

The chain carries TRBV3-1 (or the pseudogene TRBV3-2) and TRBJ2-5; D is perhaps TRBD1 (5 bases). Germline-derived CDR1 and CDR2 are LGHDT and YNNKEL (reference sequence). This CDR3 has 14 amino acids. Trimming left V 2 bases short and J 9 bases short, with 16 bases between. As DNA, the CDR3 is TGTGCCAGCAGCCAAACAGGATACATTGGGTCCCAGTACTTC. As protein: CASSQTGYIGSQYF.

The chain links TRBV3-1 (or the pseudogene TRBV3-2) to TRBJ2-1, with no clear D. Germline values: CDR1 LGHDT, CDR2 YNNKEL (reference sequence). V lost 4 bases to trimming and J lost 4 bases, with 8 bases between them. CDR3 length equals 13 residues. CDR3 DNA: TGTGCCAGCAGCCTGGGCGAATACAATGAGCAGTTCTTC. It encodes CASSLGEYNEQFF.

The sample holds one count of this clone. The chain recombines TRBV12-5 with TRBJ1-6, with TRBD1 as a possible D gene (5 bases). The CDR3 extends over 15 amino acids. Per the germline V gene, CDR1 is LGHNT and CDR2 is FRNRAP. V dropped 0 bases and J dropped 7 bases, with 10 bases sitting between them. In DNA form, the CDR3 reads TGTGCTAGTGGTTTGGTTCAGGGTCACAATTCACCCCTCCACTTT. Translation gives CASGLVQGHNSPLHF.

The V call is TRBV11-3, the J call TRBJ2-1; TRBD2 matches at 9 bases. Germline values: CDR1 SGHNT, CDR2 YENEEA. The CDR3 spans 14 residues. Losses at the gene ends were 3 bases for V and 8 bases for J; bases not matched to a gene: 5. CDR3 nucleotides: TGTGCCAGCAGCTTCGCGGCGGGAGGGGATGAGCAGTTCTTC. It encodes CASSFAAGGDEQFF.

The chain couples TRBV6-1 to TRBJ2-7; D is ambiguous. Trimming shortened V by 1 base and J by 3 bases, and 19 bases separated the two germline ends. Germline V gene sequence: CDR1 MNHNS, CDR2 SASEGT. The CDR3 runs 17 residues. CDR3 amino acids: CASSEGPLGYRNYEQYF. CDR3 bases: TGTGCCAGCAGTGAAGGGCCTTTGGGTTACCGAAACTACGAGCAGTACTTC.

The rearrangement joins TRBV4-1 to TRBJ2-1; 8 bases are a match to TRBD1. CDR1 MGHRA and CDR2 YSYEKL come from the germline V gene. J was trimmed by 7 bases and V by 1 base; bases with no gene match: 3. CDR3 length: 14 amino acids. The DNA of the CDR3 is TGCGCCAGCAGCCAAGTTACAGGGGGTAATGAGCAGTTCTTC. It codes for CASSQVTGGNEQFF.

The chain has TRBV6-2 or TRBV6-3 and TRBJ1-1, with a tentative D call TRBD1 (6 bases). With 3 bases removed from V and 4 bases from J, the gap between germline ends came to 9 bases. CDR3 length: 13 amino acids. Germline V gene data show CDR1 as MNHEY and CDR2 as SVGEGT. CDR3 coding DNA: TGTGCCAGCAGTTATCTCAGGGGCACTGAAGCTTTCTTT. Translating gives CASSYLRGTEAFF.

CDR3 amino acids: CATSDRQGPQHQFF. Written as DNA, the CDR3 is TGTGCCACCAGTGACCGGCAGGGGCCCCAGCATCAGTTCTTC. The chain uses TRBV24-1 and TRBJ2-1; tentatively, D is TRBD1 (6 bases). This CDR3 has 14 residues. Trimming stripped 4 bases from V and 13 bases from J, with 19 bases between. The V gene's germline CDR1 is KGHDR and CDR2 SFDVKD.

The chain employs TRBV7-6 and TRBJ2-6; no clear D. CDR3 size: 15 residues. V dropped 1 base and J dropped 2 bases, with 6 bases sitting between them. In germline, CDR1 is SGHVS, CDR2 FNYEAQ. The CDR3 coding sequence is TGTGCCAGCAGCTTAGGGGCTACTGGGGCCAACGTCCTGACTTTC. Residues: CASSLGATGANVLTF.

The chain is built from TRBV7-9 and TRBJ1-2; D is unclear. The CDR3 is made up of 14 amino acids. Germline V gene data show CDR1 as SEHNR and CDR2 as FQNEAQ (reference sequence). V lost 5 bases to trimming and J lost 4 bases, with 14 bases between them. DNA for the CDR3: TGTGCCAGCAGCCCCCCGGCAGCCCCCTATGGCTACACCTTC. Translation: CASSPPAAPYGYTF.

The chain couples TRBV7-9 to TRBJ2-3; TRBD1 agrees at 8 bases. CDR3 length: 14 amino acids. Germline trimming cut 8 bases from V and 3 bases from J; bases unmatched to any gene: 7. Germline V CDR1 and CDR2: SEHNR, FQNEAQ (reference sequence). CDR3 coding DNA: TGTGCCAGCCGGCAGGGGGCTTCTACAGATACGCAGTATTTT. Translating gives CASRQGASTDTQYF.

CDR3 in DNA: TGTGCCACCAGCAGGGGGACAGGGAGCGAGCAGTACTTC. Its protein is CATSRGTGSEQYF. This chain uses TRBV15 with TRBJ2-7; 9 nucleotides match TRBD1. V lost 3 bases and J lost 6; bases outside the gene matches: 3. From germline, CDR1 is LNHNV and CDR2 YYDKDF (reference sequence). There are 13 residues in the CDR3. The whole variable domain, filled in from reference TRBV15 and TRBJ2-7, reads DAMVIQNPRYQVTQFGKPVTLSCSQTLNHNVMYWYQQKSSQAPKLLFHYYDKDFNNEADTPDNFQSRRPNTSFCFLDIRSPGLGDTAMYLCATSRGTGSEQYFGPGTRLTVT.

This clone was observed a single time. The rearrangement uses TRBV3-1 (or the pseudogene TRBV3-2) and TRBJ1-4; D is unclear. The germline V and J ends were trimmed by 0 bases and 8 bases, with 16 bases remaining between them. The CDR3 is 16 amino acids. Germline CDR1 LGHDT, CDR2 YNNKEL (reference sequence). The DNA of the CDR3 is TGTGCCAGCAGCCAAGACTCAGTAATTGTTGGAGAAAAACTGTTTTTT. Translation: CASSQDSVIVGEKLFF.

The chain carries TRBV4-2 and TRBJ1-1; 9 bases are shared with TRBD1. The ends lost 3 bases at V and 1 base at J; junction bases unmatched: 9. The CDR3 is made up of 17 amino acids. Germline assignment: CDR1 LGHNA and CDR2 YNFKEQ. Written as DNA, the CDR3 is TGTGCCAGCAGCCAGGTACAGGGGGCTTTGAGGAACACTGAAGCTTTCTTT. The encoded protein is CASSQVQGALRNTEAFF.